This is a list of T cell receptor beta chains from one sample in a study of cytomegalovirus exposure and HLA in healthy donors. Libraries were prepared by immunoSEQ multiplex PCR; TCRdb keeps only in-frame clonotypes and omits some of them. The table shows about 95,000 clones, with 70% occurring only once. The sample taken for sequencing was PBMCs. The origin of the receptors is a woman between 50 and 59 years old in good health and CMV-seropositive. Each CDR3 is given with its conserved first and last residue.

CDR3aa: CASSRQQGISTDTQYF
j_gene: TRBJ2-3
v_gene: TRBV7-7

CDR3aa: CASRTTARGTEAFF
j_gene: TRBJ1-1
v_gene: TRBV6-5

CDR3aa: CASSLEAEQYF
j_gene: TRBJ2-7
v_gene: TRBV2

CDR3aa: CASSLSGGGGDRGGEQFF
j_gene: TRBJ2-1
v_gene: TRBV7-8

CDR3aa: CASSFQGINSPLHF
j_gene: TRBJ1-6
v_gene: TRBV5-4

CDR3aa: CASSLDLAGGPRDTQYF
j_gene: TRBJ2-3
v_gene: TRBV5-1

CDR3aa: CASSKGTGGFYEKLFF
j_gene: TRBJ1-4
v_gene: TRBV7-9

CDR3aa: CSAITGDEQYF
j_gene: TRBJ2-7
v_gene: TRBV20-1

CDR3aa: CASSLGAGTGELFF
j_gene: TRBJ2-2
v_gene: TRBV7-3

CDR3aa: CASSQVRGSGETQYF
j_gene: TRBJ2-5
v_gene: TRBV4-3

CDR3aa: CASSDSPDTQYF
j_gene: TRBJ2-3
v_gene: TRBV18

CDR3aa: CASRAAGVGYGYTF
j_gene: TRBJ1-2
v_gene: TRBV6-5

CDR3aa: CASSGEEVAYEQYF
j_gene: NA
v_gene: TRBV5-1

CDR3aa: CASSPHGTGTSGHPQHF
j_gene: TRBJ1-5
v_gene: TRBV27

CDR3aa: CASSGRLAGVNEQFF
j_gene: TRBJ2-1
v_gene: TRBV5-4

CDR3aa: CASSDGSGSTDTQYF
j_gene: TRBJ2-3
v_gene: TRBV6-4

CDR3aa: CASSRGLAGKDTQYF
j_gene: TRBJ2-3
v_gene: TRBV7-9

CDR3aa: CASSTLGQAGYEQYF
j_gene: TRBJ2-7
v_gene: TRBV7-9

CDR3aa: CASSRQGQLFF
j_gene: TRBJ1-4
v_gene: TRBV6-5

CDR3aa: CARSSGTSGSQETQYF
j_gene: TRBJ2-5
v_gene: TRBV5-3

CDR3aa: CASSLGTAYPNEQYF
j_gene: TRBJ2-7
v_gene: TRBV11-1

CDR3aa: CASRIRTDSYNEQFF
j_gene: TRBJ2-1
v_gene: TRBV28

CDR3aa: CASSSSGGHTDTQYF
j_gene: TRBJ2-3
v_gene: TRBV7-3

CDR3aa: CASSYSDSSNYGYTF
j_gene: TRBJ1-2
v_gene: TRBV6-5

CDR3aa: CASSQVWRSGELFF
j_gene: TRBJ2-2
v_gene: TRBV4-3

CDR3aa: CASRYPRDWRKNIQYF
j_gene: TRBJ2-4
v_gene: TRBV6-5

CDR3aa: CASSPDAGWTGELFF
j_gene: TRBJ2-2
v_gene: TRBV2

CDR3aa: CASSLYLGAGGSDTQYF
j_gene: TRBJ2-3
v_gene: TRBV11-2

CDR3aa: CASSLGLPDYEQYF
j_gene: TRBJ2-7
v_gene: TRBV5-1

CDR3aa: CASSIDTQIAAFF
j_gene: TRBJ1-1
v_gene: TRBV19

CDR3aa: CASRQSNRGALHF
j_gene: TRBJ1-6
v_gene: TRBV28

CDR3aa: CSSTSREGNGFEQYF
j_gene: TRBJ2-7
v_gene: TRBV7-9

CDR3aa: CASGRDNEQFF
j_gene: TRBJ2-1
v_gene: TRBV5-4

CDR3aa: CASHLAGDTGELFF
j_gene: TRBJ2-2
v_gene: TRBV19

CDR3aa: CSVRTSGAYNEQFF
j_gene: TRBJ2-1
v_gene: TRBV29-1

CDR3aa: CASSYSITRAEAFF
j_gene: TRBJ1-1
v_gene: TRBV6-5

CDR3aa: CATSRNSGSYNEQFF
j_gene: TRBJ2-1
v_gene: TRBV15

CDR3aa: CASSPPDRVTDTQYF
j_gene: TRBJ2-3
v_gene: TRBV7-9

CDR3aa: CASSWGQTTNEKLFF
j_gene: TRBJ1-4
v_gene: TRBV5-1

CDR3aa: CASSLGLGELFF
j_gene: TRBJ2-2
v_gene: TRBV5-4

CDR3aa: CASSGETGVYGYTF
j_gene: TRBJ1-2
v_gene: TRBV2

CDR3aa: CASSDFPLSNEQFF
j_gene: TRBJ2-1
v_gene: TRBV25-1

CDR3aa: CASSVGTSGFNTGELFF
j_gene: TRBJ2-2
v_gene: TRBV28

CDR3aa: CASSLMGGSGYTF
j_gene: TRBJ1-2
v_gene: TRBV7-3

CDR3aa: CASSQVGQGGEKLFF
j_gene: TRBJ1-4
v_gene: TRBV4-1